This T cell receptor (beta chain) emerged from a study of human T cells and chemical hapten exposure. Findings and caveats of the study: Significantly more large CDR3 similarity clusters were formed by expanded TCRs than by controls.

Time point reported: patch test 2, 6 weeks after DPC sensitization. Specified treatment: therapeutic diphenylcyclopropenone sensitization with weekly scalp DPC. Trimming left V 5 bases short and J 3 bases short, with 6 bases between. CDR3 size: 12 residues. CDR1 is MDHEN, CDR2 SYDVKM, per germline. During construction of the library, unique molecular identifiers were attached to individual cDNA molecules for quantitative, reproducible TCR counting. TCRdb passed the RACE reads through MiXCR, listing each CDR3 protein once. The table shows roughly 100,000 distinct CDR3 sequences, with 9.3% occurring only once. This clonotype came up a few times. Its antigen is currently unknown.

The origin of this receptor is a middle-aged woman with alopecia areata. Some clones in this sample may be carry-over from other donors' samples. The chain recombines TRBV28 with TRBJ2-3; D is uncertain. The material was whole blood, obtained in connection with sensitization to the hapten diphenylcyclopropenone (DPC). The CDR3 DNA reads TGTGCCAGCAGTGAATTAACAGATACGCAGTATTTT. As protein: CASSELTDTQYF.